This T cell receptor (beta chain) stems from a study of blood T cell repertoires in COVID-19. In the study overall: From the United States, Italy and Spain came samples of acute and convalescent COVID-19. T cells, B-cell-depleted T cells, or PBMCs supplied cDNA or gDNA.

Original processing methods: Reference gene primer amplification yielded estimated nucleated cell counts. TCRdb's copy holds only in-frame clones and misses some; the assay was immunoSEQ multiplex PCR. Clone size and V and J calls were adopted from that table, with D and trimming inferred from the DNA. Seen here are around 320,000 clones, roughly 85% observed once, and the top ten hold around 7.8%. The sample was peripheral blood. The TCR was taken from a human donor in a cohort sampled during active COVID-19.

The CDR3 DNA reads as TGTGCCAGCAGTTACGGGGGACTAGTCTACGAGCAGTACTTC. This translates into CASSYGGLVYEQYF. The genes are TRBV6-5 and TRBJ2-7, with 8 bases aligning to TRBD2. CDR1 MNHEY and CDR2 SVGAGI come from the germline V gene. This CDR3 has 14 amino acids. V was clipped by 2 bases and J by 3 bases; unmatched bases: 3.